This TCR beta chain appears in the sequencing data of a study of blood T cell repertoires in COVID-19. As for the study in general: From the United States, Italy and Spain came samples of acute and convalescent COVID-19. PBMCs, B-cell-depleted T cells, or T cells were the source of the cDNA or gDNA that made up the material.

As processed by the authors: Counts of nucleated cells, estimated from reference gene primer amplification, were obtained. Profiling relied on immunoSEQ multiplex PCR, and the TCRdb table lists in-frame clones only, not all of them. V and J calls plus clone size are reproduced from that table; the DNA served to infer D and trimming. In the table there are about 110,000 clones, about nine tenths of which are singletons. The receptor was isolated from a human donor in a cohort sampled during active COVID-19. What was sequenced was peripheral blood.

CDR3 sequence (DNA): TGTGCCAGCGAAGGGCAGGACTCTGGTCGAGTCCTGACTTTC. Translating it yields CASEGQDSGRVLTF. The chain uses TRBV7-9 and TRBJ2-6; possibly TRBD2 for D (5 bases). The germline gives CDR1 SEHNR, CDR2 FQNEAQ (reference sequence). The V end lost 8 bases, the J end lost 13 bases, and 21 bases lay between the germline ends. This CDR3 is 14 amino acids long.